These 7 T cell receptor beta chains were all obtained from the same sample, sequenced in a study of OX40 agonist ivuxolimab in advanced cancers. Profiling relied on immunoSEQ multiplex PCR, and the TCRdb table lists in-frame clones only, not all of them. The sample carries around 74,000 clones, 80% to 90% recorded once. Sequencing used CD4+ or CD8+ T cells sorted from blood, obtained in a trial of the OX40 agonist ivuxolimab. The receptor source for this set is an adult with an advanced solid tumor such as melanoma, head and neck, liver or kidney cancer.

The V gene is TRBV5-8, the J gene TRBJ2-6, with D possibly being TRBD1 or TRBD2 (6 bases each). CDR3 length: 16 residues. From germline, CDR1 is SGHTS and CDR2 YDEGEE. V gave up 1 base and J gave up 2 bases, with 10 bases separating them. The CDR3 sequence is CASSLMGGAGANVLTF. In DNA form, the CDR3 reads TGTGCCAGCAGCTTGATGGGGGGCGCTGGGGCCAACGTCCTGACTTTC.

J is TRBJ2-7 and V is TRBV5-8; D may be TRBD1 or TRBD2 (5 bases each). CDR1 and CDR2 (germline): SGHTS, YDEGEE. This CDR3 comprises 15 residues. Trimming pared 4 bases from V and 3 bases from J, leaving 17 bases between. As DNA, the CDR3 is TGTGCCAGCAGCCAAGATCGGGACCCATTCTACGAGCAGTACTTC. Translating it yields CASSQDRDPFYEQYF.

The chain has TRBV18 and TRBJ2-5; D ambiguous. Judging by the DNA end, TRBJ2-7 fits better; the J call may be wrong. The V gene's germline CDR1 is KGHSH and CDR2 LQKENI. The CDR3 consists of 13 residues. The CDR3 spells CASSPDGSYEQYF. As DNA, the CDR3 is TGTGCCAGCTCACCAGACGGCTCCTACGAGCAGTACTTC.

The chain employs TRBV7-6 and TRBJ2-5; no firm D call. CDR1 and CDR2 from the germline V gene are SGHVS and FNYEAQ. This CDR3 region has 11 residues. Between the trimmed V and J ends, which lost 5 bases and 3 bases, there was a span of 4 bases. This CDR3 is CASSPKETQYF. The DNA of the CDR3 is TGTGCCAGCAGCCCAAAAGAGACCCAGTACTTC.

The rearrangement uses TRBV6-5 and TRBJ1-2; the D is unclear. The CDR3 spans 15 residues. Germline V gene lookup returns CDR1 MNHEY and CDR2 SVGAGI. V was clipped by 0 bases and J by 0 bases, with 8 bases between them. CDR3 in DNA: TGTGCCAGCAGTTACTCGACGGGAGCTAACTATGGCTACACCTTC. Protein product: CASSYSTGANYGYTF.

This sequence joins TRBV2 and TRBJ2-1; TRBD1 agrees at 8 bases. The CDR3 is 14 residues long. With 5 bases clipped from V and 9 bases from J, the junction kept 9 bases outside the gene matches. The germline V gene has CDR1 SNHLY and CDR2 FYNNEI. The CDR3 loop is CASSKDRVKGEQFF. The CDR3 DNA reads as TGTGCCAGCAGTAAGGACAGGGTGAAGGGTGAGCAGTTCTTC.

The chain uses TRBV9 and TRBJ2-3; TRBD1 aligns across 10 bases. This CDR3 has 15 amino acids. V shed 6 bases and J 5 bases; nucleotides not matched to a gene: 9. Germline lookup yields CDR1 SGDLS and CDR2 YYNGEE. The CDR3 DNA sequence: TGTGCCAGCACTACTGGACAGGGGGAGCGAGATACGCAGTATTTT. Translation: CASTTGQGERDTQYF.